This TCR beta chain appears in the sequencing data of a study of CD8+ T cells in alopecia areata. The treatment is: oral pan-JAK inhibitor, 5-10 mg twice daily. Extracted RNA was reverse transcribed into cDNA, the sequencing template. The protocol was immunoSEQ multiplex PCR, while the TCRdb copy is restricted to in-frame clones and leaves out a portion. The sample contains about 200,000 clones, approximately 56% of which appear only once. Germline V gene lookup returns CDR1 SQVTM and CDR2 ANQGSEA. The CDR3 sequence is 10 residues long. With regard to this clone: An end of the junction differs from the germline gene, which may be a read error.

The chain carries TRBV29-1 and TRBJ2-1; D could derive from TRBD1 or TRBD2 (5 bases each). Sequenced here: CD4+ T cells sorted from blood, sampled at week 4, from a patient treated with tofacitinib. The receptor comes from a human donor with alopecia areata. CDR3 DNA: TGCAGCGTGGGACCGCCAGGCGTTCTCTTC. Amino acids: CSVGPPGVLF.